This T cell receptor (beta chain) was sequenced during a study of blood T cell repertoires in COVID-19. As for the study in general: PBMCs, B-cell-depleted T cells, or T cells were the source of the cDNA or gDNA that made up the material.

The repertoire was sequenced with immunoSEQ multiplex PCR; TCRdb's copy has only in-frame clones and lacks some. The sample includes some 71,000 clones, more than 65% of them seen just once. Germline CDR1 MNHEY, CDR2 SVGAGI. CDR3 length: 14 residues. V lost 7 bases, J lost 6 bases, and 10 bases stayed unmatched. The rearrangement uses TRBV6-5 and TRBJ2-3; 7 bases agree with TRBD1. The sequence came from a woman aged 45-59 years with acute or convalescent COVID-19. Sequencing was carried out using peripheral blood. CDR3 sequence reads: CASTWDSSYDTQYF. CDR3 bases: TGTGCCAGCACCTGGGACAGTTCATACGATACGCAGTATTTT.